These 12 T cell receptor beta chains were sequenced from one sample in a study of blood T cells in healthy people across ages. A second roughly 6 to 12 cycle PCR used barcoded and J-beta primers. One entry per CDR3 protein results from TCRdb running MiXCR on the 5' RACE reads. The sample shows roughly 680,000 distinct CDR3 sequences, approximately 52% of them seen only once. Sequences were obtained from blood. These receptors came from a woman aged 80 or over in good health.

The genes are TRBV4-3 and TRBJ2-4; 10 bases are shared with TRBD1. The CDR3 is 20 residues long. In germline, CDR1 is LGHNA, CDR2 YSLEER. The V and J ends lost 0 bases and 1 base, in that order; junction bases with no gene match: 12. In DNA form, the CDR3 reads TGCGCCAGCAGCCAAGAAACTTTGTCGGGACAGGGGTGGGCCAAAAACATTCAGTACTTC. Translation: CASSQETLSGQGWAKNIQYF.

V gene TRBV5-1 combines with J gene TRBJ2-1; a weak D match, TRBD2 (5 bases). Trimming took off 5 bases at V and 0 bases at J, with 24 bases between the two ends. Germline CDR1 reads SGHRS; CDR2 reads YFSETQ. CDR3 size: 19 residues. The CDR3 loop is CASRVGRTQPRGSYNEQFF. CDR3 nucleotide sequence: TGCGCCAGCAGGGTCGGCAGGACCCAACCACGGGGCTCCTACAATGAGCAGTTCTTC.

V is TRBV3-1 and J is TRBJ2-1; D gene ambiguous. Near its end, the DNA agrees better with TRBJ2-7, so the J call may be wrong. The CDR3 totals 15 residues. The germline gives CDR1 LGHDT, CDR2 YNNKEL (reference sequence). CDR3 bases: TGTGCCAGCAGCCAAGATCTAGGGATCTACAATGAGCAGTACTTC. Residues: CASSQDLGIYNEQYF.

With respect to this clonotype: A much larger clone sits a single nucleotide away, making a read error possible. The CDR3 reads CSVVGGLRYF. In DNA form, the CDR3 reads TGCAGCGTTGTAGGAGGATTAAGGTACTTC. The chain couples TRBV29-1 to TRBJ2-5, with D possibly matching TRBD2 (5 bases). Deletions cut 4 bases from V and 13 bases from J, with 13 bases between. This CDR3 comprises 10 residues. The germline CDR1 and CDR2 sequences are SQVTM and ANQGSEA.

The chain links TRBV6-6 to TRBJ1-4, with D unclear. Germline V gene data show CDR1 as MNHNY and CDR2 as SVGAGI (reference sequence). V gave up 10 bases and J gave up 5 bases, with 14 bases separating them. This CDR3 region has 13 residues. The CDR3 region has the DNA TGTGCCATTGCGCCGGGAGGAAATGAAAAACTGTTTTTT. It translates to CAIAPGGNEKLFF.

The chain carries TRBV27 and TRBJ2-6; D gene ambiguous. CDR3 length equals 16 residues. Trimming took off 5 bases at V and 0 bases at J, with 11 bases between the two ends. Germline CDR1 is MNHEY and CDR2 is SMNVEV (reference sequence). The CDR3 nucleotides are TGTGCCAGCAGTCCTTTACAGACCTCTGGGGCCAACGTCCTGACTTTC. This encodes CASSPLQTSGANVLTF.

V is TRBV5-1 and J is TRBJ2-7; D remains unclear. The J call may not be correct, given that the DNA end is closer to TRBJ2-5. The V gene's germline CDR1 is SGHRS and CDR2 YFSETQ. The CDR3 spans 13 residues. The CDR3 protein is CASTPLGVETQYF. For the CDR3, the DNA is TGCGCCAGCACCCCTCTCGGTGTAGAGACCCAGTACTTC.

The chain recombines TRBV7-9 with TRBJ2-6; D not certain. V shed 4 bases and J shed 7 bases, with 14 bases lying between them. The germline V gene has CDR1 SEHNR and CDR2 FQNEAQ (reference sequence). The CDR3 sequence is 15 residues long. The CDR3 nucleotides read TGTGCCAGCAGCTCCCAGTCTCCTGACGCCAACGTCCTGACTTTC. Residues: CASSSQSPDANVLTF.

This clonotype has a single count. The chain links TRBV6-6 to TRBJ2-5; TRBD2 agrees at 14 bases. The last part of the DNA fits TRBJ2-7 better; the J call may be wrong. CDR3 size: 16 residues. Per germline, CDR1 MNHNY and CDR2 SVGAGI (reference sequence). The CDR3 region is CASSYLTSGGEYEQYF. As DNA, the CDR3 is TGTGCCAGCAGTTACCTGACTAGCGGGGGGGAGTACGAGCAGTACTTC.

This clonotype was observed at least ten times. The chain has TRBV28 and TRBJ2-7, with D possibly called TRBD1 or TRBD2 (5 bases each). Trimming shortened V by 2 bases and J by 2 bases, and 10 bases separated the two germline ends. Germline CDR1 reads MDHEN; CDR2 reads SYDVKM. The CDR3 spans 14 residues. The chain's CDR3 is CASSLMGPTYEQYF. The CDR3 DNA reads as TGTGCCAGCAGTTTAATGGGACCCACCTACGAGCAGTACTTC.

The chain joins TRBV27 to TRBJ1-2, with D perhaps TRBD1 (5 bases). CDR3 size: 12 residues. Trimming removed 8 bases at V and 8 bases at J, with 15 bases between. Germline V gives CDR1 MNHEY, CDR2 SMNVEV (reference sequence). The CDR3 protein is CASGPRGGGYTF. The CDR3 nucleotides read TGTGCCAGCGGCCCCCGGGGCGGCGGCTACACCTTC.

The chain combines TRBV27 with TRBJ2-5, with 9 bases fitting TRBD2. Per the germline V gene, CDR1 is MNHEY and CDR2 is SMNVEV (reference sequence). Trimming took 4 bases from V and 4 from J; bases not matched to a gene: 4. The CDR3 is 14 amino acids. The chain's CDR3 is CASSSPSGVETQYF. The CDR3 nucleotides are TGTGCCAGCAGTTCCCCTAGCGGGGTAGAGACCCAGTACTTC.